Following are 5 T cell receptor beta chains from one sample sequenced in a study of blood T cells in healthy people across ages. Alongside a J-beta primer mix, a sample-barcoded 5' primer served in a second PCR lasting about 6 to 12 cycles. TCRdb processed the 5' RACE reads anew with MiXCR; each CDR3 protein has one entry. The table shows about 1,800,000 distinct CDR3 sequences, with about 28% occurring only once. Sample: blood. These receptors originate from a woman in her 30s in good health.

The V and J genes are TRBV29-1 and TRBJ2-3; 9 bases align to TRBD2. CDR1 is SQVTM, CDR2 ANQGSEA, per germline. V shed 6 bases, J shed 0 bases, and the junction held 4 bases outside the gene matches. The CDR3 consists of 14 residues. This CDR3 is CSVRGGGSTDTQYF. The CDR3 bases are TGCAGCGTCCGCGGGGGGGGGAGCACAGATACGCAGTATTTT.

This clonotype was observed many times. The chain has TRBV10-2 and TRBJ2-5; no reliable D call. This CDR3 is 14 amino acids long. Germline-derived CDR1 and CDR2 are WSHSY and SAAADI. V was shortened by 8 bases and J by 1 base, with 14 bases between the two germline ends. CDR3 in amino acids: CASGHFQIQETQYF. CDR3 sequence (DNA): TGCGCCAGCGGTCACTTCCAAATCCAAGAGACCCAGTACTTC.

The chain is built from TRBV7-9 and TRBJ2-7; D may be TRBD1 (6 bases). Judging by the DNA end, TRBJ2-5 fits better; the J call may be wrong. The germline gives CDR1 SEHNR, CDR2 FQNEAQ (reference sequence). There are 14 residues in the CDR3. The CDR3 protein is CASRRDTGRETQYF. The CDR3 bases are TGTGCCAGCAGGAGGGACACGGGACGAGAGACCCAGTACTTC.

This clonotype was seen a few times. The chain is built from TRBV10-3 and TRBJ2-1; unclear D gene. V lost 10 bases and J 7 bases, leaving 8 bases between the germline ends. The germline CDR1 and CDR2 sequences are ENHRY and SYGVKD. The CDR3 length is 10 residues. The CDR3 here is CATAENEQFF. DNA of the CDR3: TGTGCCACCGCAGAGAATGAGCAGTTCTTC.

The sample holds many counts of this clonotype. The chain recombines TRBV27 with TRBJ2-4; D gene unclear. The germline gives CDR1 MNHEY, CDR2 SMNVEV (reference sequence). The V and J ends lost 6 bases and 0 bases respectively, with 9 bases between them. CDR3 length equals 14 residues. This chain's CDR3 is CASRALLAKNIQYF. CDR3 DNA: TGTGCCAGCAGGGCGCTCCTAGCCAAAAACATTCAGTACTTC.